One and the same sample provided the 27 T cell receptor beta chains below, sequenced in a study of T cells after yellow fever vaccination. TCRdb re-called the 5' RACE reads with MiXCR, one entry per CDR3 protein. The sample holds about 310,000 distinct CDR3 sequences; roughly 3.5% are singletons and the top ten take 23%. The material was PBMCs, obtained on the day of the yellow fever booster vaccination. All receptors come from a young man who received the YFV17D yellow fever vaccine.

This clonotype was observed many times. The chain employs TRBV5-1 and TRBJ2-3; TRBD2 is a possible D gene (7 bases). Trimming removed 4 bases from V and 1 base from J, with 28 bases in between. Germline values: CDR1 SGHRS, CDR2 YFSETQ. The CDR3 has 20 residues. The CDR3 sequence is CASSPKSWRGPLFRTDTQYF. Here the CDR3 DNA reads TGCGCCAGCAGCCCGAAGAGTTGGCGGGGGCCCCTCTTCCGCACAGATACGCAGTATTTT. The whole variable domain, filled in from reference TRBV5-1 and TRBJ2-3, reads KAGVTQTPRYLIKTRGQQVTLSCSPISGHRSVSWYQQTPGQGLQFLFEYFSETQRNKGNFPGRFSGRQFSNSRSEMNVSTLELGDSALYLCASSPKSWRGPLFRTDTQYFGPGTRLTVL.

The table lists this clonotype with a few counts. In nucleotides, the CDR3 is TGTGCCAGCCGGAGTGAGGGCGAGCAGTACTTC. It encodes CASRSEGEQYF. This chain joins TRBV7-6 and TRBJ2-7, with a weak D call TRBD2 (5 bases). This CDR3 is 11 amino acids long. With 8 bases removed from V and 6 bases from J, the gap between germline ends came to 11 bases. The germline gives CDR1 SGHVS, CDR2 FNYEAQ.

The rearrangement uses TRBV10-3 and TRBJ1-5; D is uncertain. The CDR3 has 13 residues. CDR1 ENHRY and CDR2 SYGVKD come from the germline V gene. Trimming pared 5 bases from V and 7 bases from J, leaving 12 bases between. The CDR3 bases are TGTGCCATCAGTCTGGCGGCTTCCCAGCCCCAGCATTTT. As protein: CAISLAASQPQHF.

This clonotype was seen many times. V and J are TRBV20-1 and TRBJ1-6, with D hard to call. CDR3 size: 12 residues. Germline V lookup: CDR1 DFQATT, CDR2 SNEGSKA (reference sequence). V was pared by 0 bases and J by 7 bases, with 4 bases between. The CDR3 DNA follows: TGCAGTGCTAGAGACCCCAATTCACCCCTCCACTTT. Amino acid sequence: CSARDPNSPLHF.

The sample holds many counts of this clonotype. The chain uses TRBV7-2 and TRBJ2-5, with a possible D match to TRBD1 (6 bases). From germline, CDR1 is SGHTA and CDR2 FQGNSA. Trimming stripped 3 bases from V and 5 bases from J, with 16 bases between. There are 15 residues in the CDR3. The CDR3 DNA sequence: TGTGCCAGCAGCTTCCAGAACCGGGACATCGAGACCCAGTACTTC. Protein product: CASSFQNRDIETQYF.

This clonotype occurred many times. V gene TRBV28 combines with J gene TRBJ2-7, with TRBD2 identical over 9 bases. The CDR3 covers 15 residues. With V trimmed by 5 bases and J by 2 bases, 7 bases remained unmatched. CDR1 is MDHEN, CDR2 SYDVKM, per germline. Here the CDR3 DNA reads TGTGCCAGCAGTGCCAATGGCGGGGGGGCCTACGAGCAGTACGTC. It encodes CASSANGGGAYEQYV.

This clonotype was observed many times. The chain uses TRBV5-1 and TRBJ2-5; D ambiguous. In germline, CDR1 is SGHRS, CDR2 YFSETQ. The CDR3 consists of 15 residues. V was shortened by 1 base and J by 1 base, with 11 bases between the two germline ends. The CDR3 coding sequence is TGCGCCAGCAGCTTGATGTTGGGTGGCCAAGAGACCCAGTACTTC. Amino acid sequence: CASSLMLGGQETQYF.

The genes are TRBV7-9 and TRBJ1-2; tentative D call: TRBD1 (6 bases). V lost 5 bases and J lost 9, with 19 bases in between. The germline CDR1 and CDR2 sequences are SEHNR and FQNEAQ (reference sequence). The CDR3 has 14 residues. In DNA, the CDR3 is TGTGCCAGCAGCCCGAGGGACACCGAGGATCGCTACACCTTC. It is translated as CASSPRDTEDRYTF.

This clonotype has more than one count but fewer than ten. The chain recombines TRBV24-1 with TRBJ2-1, with TRBD2 matching 15 bases. After removal of 1 base from V and 5 bases from J, the junction contained 14 bases not matched to a gene. This CDR3 is built from 21 residues. CDR1 is KGHDR, CDR2 SFDVKD, per germline. Here the CDR3 DNA reads TGTGCCACCAGTGATTTCGAGATTACCGGGACTAGCGGGGGGCTCGACAATGAGCAGTTCTTC. This codes for CATSDFEITGTSGGLDNEQFF.

The chain links TRBV7-2 to TRBJ1-5, with D possibly being TRBD1 (6 bases). Between the trimmed V and J ends, which lost 1 base and 5 bases, there was a span of 15 bases. The CDR3 covers 16 residues. CDR1 SGHTA and CDR2 FQGNSA come from the germline V gene. The DNA for the CDR3 is TGTGCCAGCAGCTTAGAATCACAGGGTCATTATCAGCCCCAGCATTTT. It is translated as CASSLESQGHYQPQHF.

The chain is built from TRBV20-1 and TRBJ2-1, with D possibly matching TRBD2 (7 bases). The CDR3 is made up of 15 amino acids. Trimming stripped 3 bases from V and 10 bases from J, with 22 bases between. The germline CDR1 and CDR2 sequences are DFQATT and SNEGSKA (reference sequence). The CDR3 DNA sequence: TGCAGTGCTAGTCGGTCGGGGGGCGGGTCTGGGGAGCAGTTCTTC. This sequence encodes CSASRSGGGSGEQFF.

The chain employs TRBV7-2 and TRBJ1-4; TRBD1 agrees at 7 bases. Looked up from germline, CDR1 is SGHTA and CDR2 is FQGNSA. The CDR3 totals 14 residues. Germline trimming cut 6 bases from V and 6 bases from J; bases unmatched to any gene: 7. The CDR3 DNA is TGTGCCAGCAGTGAAGGGGGCGCGGATGAAAAACTGTTTTTT. Its protein product is CASSEGGADEKLFF.

The chain joins TRBV29-1 to TRBJ2-2; 10 nucleotides agree with TRBD1. Germline loops: CDR1 SQVTM, CDR2 ANQGSEA. The CDR3 has 14 amino acids. Trimming removed 7 bases from V and 6 bases from J; junction bases left unmatched: 8. The CDR3 region is CSGSQGQGPGELFF. In DNA form, the CDR3 reads TGCAGCGGCTCCCAGGGACAGGGGCCCGGGGAGCTGTTTTTT.

This clonotype was seen at least ten times. The V gene is TRBV20-1, the J gene TRBJ2-3; unclear D gene. Germline V gene lookup returns CDR1 DFQATT and CDR2 SNEGSKA (reference sequence). With 1 base removed from V and 0 bases from J, the gap between germline ends came to 5 bases. This CDR3 is 13 amino acids long. The CDR3 loop reads CSARVVSTDTQYF. As DNA, the CDR3 is TGCAGTGCTAGAGTGGTGAGCACAGATACGCAGTATTTT.

This clonotype was detected ten times or more. The chain couples TRBV12-3 or TRBV12-4 to TRBJ2-5; 10 nucleotides line up with TRBD2. The CDR3 runs to 15 residues. Unmatched junction bases numbered 7, after V lost 4 bases and J lost 5 bases. CDR3 residues: CASSSSSGGGETQYF. CDR3 DNA sequence: TGTGCCAGCAGTTCGTCTAGCGGGGGTGGGGAGACCCAGTACTTC.

This clonotype was observed at least ten times. The V gene is TRBV7-8, the J gene TRBJ2-7; maybe TRBD2 (5 bases). This CDR3 is built from 13 residues. Germline V gives CDR1 SGHVS, CDR2 FQNEAQ. Trimming cost V 1 base and J 9 bases, with 13 bases left between them. The chain's CDR3 is CASSLGLGVWQYV. In DNA, the CDR3 is TGTGCCAGCAGCTTAGGTCTGGGAGTATGGCAGTACGTC.

This clonotype was observed at least ten times. The rearrangement uses TRBV7-2 and TRBJ2-4; 9 positions agree with TRBD2. Per germline, CDR1 SGHTA and CDR2 FQGNSA. The CDR3 contains 14 residues. Unmatched junction bases numbered 8, after V lost 5 bases and J lost 9 bases. CDR3 in DNA: TGTGCCAGCAGCCCATCTAGCGGGGACGGCATTCAGTACTTC. It codes for CASSPSSGDGIQYF.

This chain joins TRBV6-5 and TRBJ2-7; 8 bases align to TRBD1. The CDR3 loop spans 15 amino acids. The trim removed 0 bases at V and 0 bases at J, leaving 1 base unmatched. Germline V CDR1 and CDR2: MNHEY, SVGAGI. The CDR3 nucleotides are TGTGCCAGCAGTTACTCCGGGACAGGCTCCTACGAGCAGTACTTC. Translation: CASSYSGTGSYEQYF.

There are a few counts of this clonotype. The CDR3 region is CASSRFDRDRASTGELFF. CDR3 DNA: TGCGCCAGCAGCCGTTTCGACCGGGACAGGGCTAGCACCGGGGAGCTGTTTTTT. J is TRBJ2-2 and V is TRBV5-1; TRBD1 agrees at 9 bases. The J segment lost 4 bases and the V segment lost 4 bases, leaving 14 bases of the junction unmatched. This CDR3 region has 18 residues. Germline loops: CDR1 SGHRS, CDR2 YFSETQ.

This clonotype was observed a handful of times. The chain is built from TRBV19 and TRBJ2-5, with D hard to call. CDR1 and CDR2 (germline): LNHDA, SQIVND (reference sequence). V gave up 10 bases and J gave up 5 bases, with 23 bases separating them. CDR3 length: 15 residues. The CDR3 region is CATATTANIAETQYF. CDR3 bases: TGTGCCACCGCCACAACGGCCAACATAGCCGAGACCCAGTACTTC.

This clonotype was recorded at least ten times. The chain links TRBV7-8 to TRBJ2-6; the D is unclear. The CDR3 sequence is 15 residues long. V was pared by 5 bases and J by 2 bases, with 10 bases between. Germline V gives CDR1 SGHVS, CDR2 FQNEAQ. This CDR3 is CASSHRPAGANVLTF. The CDR3 DNA sequence: TGTGCCAGCAGCCACCGTCCGGCTGGGGCCAACGTCCTGACTTTC. Together with reference TRBV7-8 and TRBJ2-6, the CDR3 gives the full variable domain: GAGVSQSPRYKVAKRGQDVALRCDPISGHVSLFWYQQALGQGPEFLTYFQNEAQLDKSGLPSDRFFAERPEGSVSTLKIQRTQQEDSAVYLCASSHRPAGANVLTFGAGSRLTVL.

This clonotype was observed many times. The chain combines TRBV18 with TRBJ2-7; D is perhaps TRBD2 (6 bases). Germline CDR1 is KGHSH and CDR2 is LQKENI. The V end was cut by 0 bases, the J end by 5 bases, with 14 bases between. The CDR3 spans 15 residues. CDR3 sequence (DNA): TGTGCCAGCTCACCACCGAGCCTAGCGAGGGACGAGCAGTACTTC. It translates to CASSPPSLARDEQYF.

This clonotype has at least ten counts. This chain joins TRBV7-3 and TRBJ1-1, with D possibly TRBD1 on 6 matching bases. This CDR3 contains 14 residues. With 2 bases removed from V and 7 bases from J, the gap between germline ends came to 14 bases. Germline loops: CDR1 SGHTA, CDR2 FQGTGA. In DNA, the CDR3 is TGTGCCAGCAGCTTATCCGGGGGCGCGGATGAAGCTTTCTTT. Translation: CASSLSGGADEAFF.

V usage is TRBV6-2 or TRBV6-3 and J usage is TRBJ1-5; 10 bases agree with TRBD1. The CDR3 has 15 residues. Losses at the gene ends were 2 bases for V and 5 bases for J; bases not matched to a gene: 3. From germline, CDR1 is MNHEY and CDR2 SVGEGT. As DNA, the CDR3 is TGTGCCAGCAGTTACCCCGGGACAGGGGATCAGCCCCAGCATTTT. Its protein product is CASSYPGTGDQPQHF.

This clonotype showed up many times. The rearrangement joins TRBV7-9 to TRBJ2-1; 7 bases line up with TRBD1. Germline V gene lookup returns CDR1 SEHNR and CDR2 FQNEAQ (reference sequence). This CDR3 comprises 16 residues. The V and J ends lost 5 bases and 3 bases, in that order; junction bases with no gene match: 10. CDR3 sequence: CASSPLQGLRYNEQFF. In DNA form, the CDR3 reads TGTGCCAGCAGCCCCCTACAGGGGCTTCGCTACAATGAGCAGTTCTTC.

This clonotype was seen many times. This chain links TRBV18 with TRBJ2-5, with a possible D match to TRBD1 (6 bases). CDR1 is KGHSH, CDR2 LQKENI, per germline. V was pared by 3 bases and J by 0 bases, with 11 bases between. The CDR3 spans 15 residues. The chain's CDR3 is CASSPPGHHQETQYF. CDR3 DNA sequence: TGTGCCAGCTCACCCCCGGGACACCACCAAGAGACCCAGTACTTC.

The sample holds many counts of this clonotype. The chain employs TRBV20-1 and TRBJ1-1; possible D gene TRBD1, 5 bases. Per the germline V gene, CDR1 is DFQATT and CDR2 is SNEGSKA (reference sequence). The CDR3 consists of 14 residues. Trimming cost V 1 base and J 3 bases, with 12 bases left between them. The chain's CDR3 is CSARGGSRDTEAFF. CDR3 nucleotide sequence: TGCAGTGCTAGAGGGGGGTCGAGAGACACTGAAGCTTTCTTT.